Listed below are T cell receptor beta chains from one sample, sequenced in a study of shared clonotypes between healthy human individuals. Profiling relied on immunoSEQ multiplex PCR, and the TCRdb table lists in-frame clones only, not all of them. The data show about 1 million clones, around 75% seen once. The sequencing sample was made of memory CD4+ T cells sorted from blood. The origin of the receptors is a man aged 18 to 30 in good health. CDR3s include the opening cysteine and the closing phenylalanine or tryptophan.

j_call	v_call	cdr3_aa
TRBJ1-1	TRBV19	CASTRKGTEAFF
TRBJ1-1	TRBV5-1	CASSSAGQNTEVFF
TRBJ1-6	TRBV10-1	CASSMNTNSPLHF
TRBJ2-3	TRBV7-2	CASSFSGRGPDTQYF
TRBJ2-5	TRBV15	CATSSRMGTGETQYF
TRBJ2-7	TRBV6-1	CASSEASYEQYF
TRBJ1-2	TRBV11-2	CASSLVEGVLGTF
TRBJ2-3	TRBV5-1	CASSLASGPGDTQYF
TRBJ1-5	TRBV27	CASSFSQGRNQPQHF
TRBJ2-7	TRBV30	CAWSVRAGRPYEQYF
TRBJ2-7	TRBV25-1	CASSARQGSYEQYF
TRBJ1-2	TRBV5-4	CASSLVGGGGGYTF
TRBJ2-7	TRBV5-8	CASSLVGRQQYF